This T cell receptor (beta chain) emerged from a study of CD8 T cells in ankylosing spondylitis (dated by TCRdb to between 2016 and 2019). Regarding the study in general: The study set out to find disease-linked TCR variants by profiling T cell receptor beta repertoires in ankylosing spondylitis patients and healthy donors. The whole study cohort included over a hundred healthy donors and about two dozen ankylosing spondylitis patients. Peripheral blood was sampled, and synovial fluid was additionally collected from ankylosing spondylitis patients.

For this chain, trimming is 1 base at the V end and 1 base at the J end, and the number of junction bases without a gene match is 4. The CDR3 numbers 18 residues from cysteine through phenylalanine. The only DNA kept is the CDR3, 54 bases in frame from the first base. Sequences MGHRA (CDR1) and YSYEKL (CDR2) are obtained from the germline V gene. This clonotype showed up many times. Its antigen remains unidentified. Base-call qualities are not available, and no considerably larger clone is one nucleotide away. Sequencing was carried out with an Illumina HiSeq 2500. Quantitative 5'-RACE with molecular barcodes was used to prepare TCR beta libraries. In the authors' own workflow: Disease-linked TCR variants were identified with a new computational method built on a probabilistic model of VDJ rearrangement. TCRdb ran its own pipeline on the public reads, namely fastp trimming at Q25 and MiXCR clone calling, and kept in-frame beta chains. Identical CDR3 proteins give one entry, which carries the most common genes and DNA. None of the V and J calls come from the authors' own analysis; TCRdb made them. The sample table shows 85,000 to 100,000 distinct CDR3 sequences, and around 10% are seen once. The leading ten clones occupy roughly 5.6% of the sample.

Beyond this particular receptor, the publication reports: In peripheral blood, the disease-linked clones were found at relatively low frequencies and had a CD8+ phenotype. Blood from ankylosing spondylitis patients appeared to be characterized by a TCR beta motif made up of several highly homologous amino acid variants. According to the report, matched synovial fluid samples from ankylosing spondylitis patients were significantly enriched for the disease-linked clones. Some motif variants had previously been reported in the synovial fluid and blood of reactive arthritis patients, which suggests shared mechanisms of disease initiation.

The rearranged segments are TRBV4-1 and TRBJ2-6, with 10 central nucleotides matching TRBD2. This sequence was found in a male donor with ankylosing spondylitis or in good health (not recorded which). The sample comprised blood, either unsorted or a sorted T cell fraction (not recorded which). The sequenced DNA: TGCGCCAGCAGCCAAGTTTCTAGCGGGGGATCTGGGGCCAACGTCCTGACTTTC. It translates to CASSQVSSGGSGANVLTF.